Listed below are T cell receptor beta chains from one sample, sequenced in a study of T cells in localized non-small cell lung cancer. Clones were sequenced by immunoSEQ multiplex PCR, and TCRdb holds only the in-frame ones, with some missing. This table has around 34,000 clones, roughly 93% appearing once. Sequenced material: peripheral blood, taken before any cancer treatment. These receptors all come from a female donor of 60 years or more with stage I lung adenocarcinoma. CDR3s include the opening cysteine and the closing phenylalanine or tryptophan. Each record gives: CDR3 length, clone size, V gene, D gene, J gene, CDR3 DNA, CDR3 protein. D genes are given only for firm matches. Rows may omit the clone size; those that give it use once, few, many or a size class.

length: 15; size: .; V: TRBV10-3; D: TRBD1; J: TRBJ1-4; DNA: TGTGCCATCAGTGACTCCGGGACAGCAGCAGAAAAACTGTTTTTT; CDR3: CAISDSGTAAEKLFF
length: 14; size: .; V: TRBV6-5; D: .; J: TRBJ1-1; DNA: TGTGCCAGCAGTTACGGGAACGAGAACACTGAAGCTTTCTTT; CDR3: CASSYGNENTEAFF
length: 12; size: .; V: TRBV30; D: .; J: TRBJ1-5; DNA: TGTGCCTGGAGTTGGATGAATCAGCCCCAGCATTTT; CDR3: CAWSWMNQPQHF
length: 16; size: .; V: TRBV6-4; D: TRBD1; J: TRBJ1-2; DNA: TGTGCCAGCAGGGAGACTACAGGGGAGGGTTTCTATGGCTACACCTTC; CDR3: CASRETTGEGFYGYTF
length: 15; size: .; V: TRBV23-1; D: TRBD2; J: TRBJ2-3; DNA: TGCGCCAGCAGTCATCCTAGCGGGAGCAGAGATACGCAGTATTTT; CDR3: CASSHPSGSRDTQYF
length: 14; size: .; V: TRBV25-1; D: .; J: TRBJ1-6; DNA: TGTGCCAGCAGTAGTGGTCGGGATAATTCACCCCTCCACTTT; CDR3: CASSSGRDNSPLHF
length: 15; size: .; V: TRBV28; D: TRBD2; J: TRBJ2-5; DNA: TGTGCCAGCAGCAGGAGCGGGGGGCTCCAAGAGACCCAGTACTTC; CDR3: CASSRSGGLQETQYF
length: 11; size: .; V: TRBV20-1; D: .; J: TRBJ1-1; DNA: TGCAGTGCTCCGGTGAACACTGAAGCTTTCTTT; CDR3: CSAPVNTEAFF
length: 14; size: .; V: TRBV6-1; D: .; J: TRBJ1-5; DNA: TGTGCCAGCAGTGAAGAATTAGACAGCCAGCCCCAGCATTTT; CDR3: CASSEELDSQPQHF
length: 15; size: .; V: TRBV7-2; D: .; J: TRBJ2-4; DNA: TGTGCCAGCAGCCAGTCCGGTAGTGCCCTCTACATTCAGTACTTC; CDR3: CASSQSGSALYIQYF
length: 17; size: .; V: TRBV6-1; D: TRBD1; J: TRBJ1-3; DNA: TGTGCCAGCAGTGAACCGGGACAGGGAGTGTCTGGAAACACCATATATTTT; CDR3: CASSEPGQGVSGNTIYF
length: 14; size: .; V: TRBV6-5; D: .; J: TRBJ2-5; DNA: TGTGCCAGCAGTTACCCGGGACTTCCTGAGACCCAGTACTTC; CDR3: CASSYPGLPETQYF
length: 14; size: .; V: TRBV4-3; D: .; J: TRBJ1-5; DNA: TGCGCCAGCAGCCGGGCGTATAGCAATCAGCCCCAGCATTTT; CDR3: CASSRAYSNQPQHF
length: 12; size: .; V: TRBV19; D: TRBD1; J: TRBJ2-1; DNA: TGTGCCGCCGGTACAGGGGGCAGTGAGCAGTTCTTC; CDR3: CAAGTGGSEQFF
length: 11; size: .; V: TRBV10-3; D: .; J: TRBJ1-6; DNA: TGTGCCATCAGCGAGAATTCACCCCTCCACTTT; CDR3: CAISENSPLHF
length: 20; size: .; V: TRBV4-1; D: .; J: TRBJ1-4; DNA: TGCGCCAGCAGCCAAGATCGGGGGACAACCCAAATCGGGACTAATGAAAAACTGTTTTTT; CDR3: CASSQDRGTTQIGTNEKLFF
length: 16; size: .; V: TRBV19; D: TRBD2; J: TRBJ2-3; DNA: TGTGCGAGTAGAACTAGCGGAGGCGGGGGCACAGATACGCAGTATTTT; CDR3: CASRTSGGGGTDTQYF
length: 16; size: .; V: TRBV7-9; D: TRBD1; J: TRBJ2-4; DNA: TGTGCCAGCAGCTTAGCAACAGGACAGGGGGGTAACATTCAGTACTTC; CDR3: CASSLATGQGGNIQYF
length: 13; size: once; V: TRBV7-2; D: .; J: TRBJ2-1; DNA: TGTGCCAGCAGACCAGTGGGGGCTAACGAGCAGTTCTTC; CDR3: CASRPVGANEQFF
length: 13; size: .; V: TRBV11-1; D: TRBD1; J: TRBJ1-1; DNA: TGTGCCAGCAGCCAAACAGGGGCCACTGAAGCTTTCTTT; CDR3: CASSQTGATEAFF
length: 15; size: .; V: TRBV19; D: TRBD2; J: TRBJ2-2; DNA: TGTGCCAGTAGTTCCCGGGAGGGATGGGACGGGGAGCTGTTTTTT; CDR3: CASSSREGWDGELFF
length: 16; size: once; V: TRBV4-3; D: .; J: TRBJ2-2; DNA: TGCGCCAGCAGCCAAGGTCTAAGAATGAACACCGGGGAGCTGTTTTTT; CDR3: CASSQGLRMNTGELFF